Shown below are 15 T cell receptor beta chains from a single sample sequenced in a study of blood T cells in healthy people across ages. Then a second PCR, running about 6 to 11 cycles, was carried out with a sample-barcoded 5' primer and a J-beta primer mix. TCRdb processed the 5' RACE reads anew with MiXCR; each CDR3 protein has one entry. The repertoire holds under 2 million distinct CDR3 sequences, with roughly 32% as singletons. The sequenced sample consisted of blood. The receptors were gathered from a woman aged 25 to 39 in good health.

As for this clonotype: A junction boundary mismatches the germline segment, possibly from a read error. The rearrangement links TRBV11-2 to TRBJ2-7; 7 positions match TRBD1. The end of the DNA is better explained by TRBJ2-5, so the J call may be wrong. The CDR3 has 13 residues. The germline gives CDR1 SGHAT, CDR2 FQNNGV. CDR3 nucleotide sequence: TGTGCTAGCAGCTCGGACAGGCGAGAGACCCAGTACTTC. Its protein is CASSSDRRETQYF.

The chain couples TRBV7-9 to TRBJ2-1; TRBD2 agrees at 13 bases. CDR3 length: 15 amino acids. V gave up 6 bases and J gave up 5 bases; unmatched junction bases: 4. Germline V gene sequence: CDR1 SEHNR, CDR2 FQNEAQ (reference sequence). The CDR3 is CASRQGLAGDNEQFF. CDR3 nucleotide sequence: TGTGCCAGCAGACAAGGACTAGCGGGAGACAATGAGCAGTTCTTC.

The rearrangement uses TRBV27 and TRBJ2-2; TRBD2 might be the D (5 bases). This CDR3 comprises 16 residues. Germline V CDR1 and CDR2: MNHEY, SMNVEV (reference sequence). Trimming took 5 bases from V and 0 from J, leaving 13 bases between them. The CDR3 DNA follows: TGTGCCAGCAGTCGCGGGTCTAGACCGAACACCGGGGAGCTGTTTTTT. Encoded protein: CASSRGSRPNTGELFF.

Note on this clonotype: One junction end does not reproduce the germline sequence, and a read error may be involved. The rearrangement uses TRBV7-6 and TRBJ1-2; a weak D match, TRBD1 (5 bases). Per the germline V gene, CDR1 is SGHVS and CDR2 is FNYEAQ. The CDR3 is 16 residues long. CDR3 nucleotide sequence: TGTGCCAGCAGCCTGACTAGACAGACGTCGGACTATGGCTGCACCTTC. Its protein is CASSLTRQTSDYGCTF. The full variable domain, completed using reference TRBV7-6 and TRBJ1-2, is GAGVSQSPRYKVTKRGQDVALRCDPISGHVSLYWYRQALGQGPEFLTYFNYEAQQDKSGLPNDRFSAERPEGSISTLTIQRTEQRDSAMYRCASSLTRQTSDYGCTFGSGTRLTVV.

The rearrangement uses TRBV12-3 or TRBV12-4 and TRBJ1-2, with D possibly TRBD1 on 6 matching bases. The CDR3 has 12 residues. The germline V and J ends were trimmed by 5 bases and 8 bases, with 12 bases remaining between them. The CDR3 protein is CASSTDRTGYTF. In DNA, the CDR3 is TGTGCCAGCAGTACGGACAGAACAGGCTACACCTTC.

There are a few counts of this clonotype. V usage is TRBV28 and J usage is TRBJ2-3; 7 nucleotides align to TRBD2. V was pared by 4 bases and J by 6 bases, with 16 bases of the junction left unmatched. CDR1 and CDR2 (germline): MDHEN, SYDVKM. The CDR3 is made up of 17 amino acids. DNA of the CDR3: TGTGCCAGCAGTTCCCATGGGGAGGGCCGGATTGACGATACGCAGTATTTT. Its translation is CASSSHGEGRIDDTQYF.

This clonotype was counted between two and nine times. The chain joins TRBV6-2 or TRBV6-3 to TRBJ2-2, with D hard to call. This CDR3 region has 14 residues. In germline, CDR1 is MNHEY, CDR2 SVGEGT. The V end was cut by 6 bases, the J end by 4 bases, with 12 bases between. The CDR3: CASRFRWGTGELFF. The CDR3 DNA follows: TGTGCCAGCAGGTTCCGATGGGGCACCGGGGAGCTGTTTTTT.

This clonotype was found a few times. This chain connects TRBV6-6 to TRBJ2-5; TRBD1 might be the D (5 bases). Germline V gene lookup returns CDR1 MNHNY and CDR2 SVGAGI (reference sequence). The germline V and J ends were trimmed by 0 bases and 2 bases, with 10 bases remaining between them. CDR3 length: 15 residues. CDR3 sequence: CASSYSQTAQETQYF. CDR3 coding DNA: TGTGCCAGCAGTTACTCCCAGACAGCGCAAGAGACCCAGTACTTC.

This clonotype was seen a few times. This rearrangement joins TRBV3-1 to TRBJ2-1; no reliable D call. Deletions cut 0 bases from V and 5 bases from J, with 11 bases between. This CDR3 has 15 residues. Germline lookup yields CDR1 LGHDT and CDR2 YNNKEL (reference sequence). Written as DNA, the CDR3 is TGTGCCAGCAGCCAAGATCTTCGACTCAACAATGAGCAGTTCTTC. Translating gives CASSQDLRLNNEQFF.

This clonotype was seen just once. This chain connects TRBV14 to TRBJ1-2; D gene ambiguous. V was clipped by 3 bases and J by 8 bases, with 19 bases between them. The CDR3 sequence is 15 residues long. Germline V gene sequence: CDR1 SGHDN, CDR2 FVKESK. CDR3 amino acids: CASSQTTYGLRGYTF. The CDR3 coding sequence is TGTGCCAGCAGCCAGACGACGTACGGTCTAAGGGGCTACACCTTC.

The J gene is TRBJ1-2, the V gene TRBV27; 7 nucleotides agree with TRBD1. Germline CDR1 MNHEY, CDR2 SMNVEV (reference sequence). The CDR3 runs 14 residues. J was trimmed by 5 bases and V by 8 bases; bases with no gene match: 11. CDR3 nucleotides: TGTGCCAGCCTATTTCCTGGGACAGATTATGGCTACACCTTC. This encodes CASLFPGTDYGYTF.

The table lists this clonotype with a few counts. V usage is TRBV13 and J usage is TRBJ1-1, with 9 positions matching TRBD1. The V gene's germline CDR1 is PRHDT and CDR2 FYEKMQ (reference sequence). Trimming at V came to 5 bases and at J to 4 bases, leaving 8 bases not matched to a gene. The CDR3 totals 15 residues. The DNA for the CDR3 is TGTGCCAGCAGCATAACCGGGACAGGGAGCACTGAAGCTTTCTTT. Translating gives CASSITGTGSTEAFF.

CDR3 nucleotide sequence: TGTGCCAGCAGCCCCAGCGTAAGCACTGAAGCTTTCTTT. Amino acids: CASSPSVSTEAFF. The chain links TRBV13 to TRBJ1-1; D unresolved. This CDR3 spans 13 amino acids. V was trimmed by 5 bases and J by 4 bases, leaving 11 bases between them. The germline CDR1 and CDR2 sequences are PRHDT and FYEKMQ (reference sequence).

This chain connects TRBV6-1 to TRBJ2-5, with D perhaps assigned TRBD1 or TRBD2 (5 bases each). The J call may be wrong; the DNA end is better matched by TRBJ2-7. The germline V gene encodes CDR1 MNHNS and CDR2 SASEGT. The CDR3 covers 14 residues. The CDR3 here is CASSEVPWGYEQYF. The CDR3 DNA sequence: TGTGCCAGCAGTGAAGTCCCGTGGGGGTACGAGCAGTACTTC.

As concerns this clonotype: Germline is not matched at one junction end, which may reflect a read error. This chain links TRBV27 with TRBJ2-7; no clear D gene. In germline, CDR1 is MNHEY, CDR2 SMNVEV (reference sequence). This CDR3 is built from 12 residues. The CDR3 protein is CASGFGWGEQYF. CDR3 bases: TGTGCCAGCGGTTTTGGCTGGGGAGAGCAGTACTTC.